This T cell receptor beta chain was captured by sequencing in a study of T cell responses to AZD1222 COVID-19 vaccine. Findings and limits, study-wide: Only after the peak T cell response were repertoires sampled.

Sequenced by immunoSEQ multiplex PCR; TCRdb stores in-frame clones only, minus some. This sample carries 130,000 to 150,000 clones, 90% to 95% of them seen once, and the ten largest clones take about 1.9%. Concerning this clone: Antigen: not known.

The sequence was obtained from an adult in good health. The sequencing here drew on peripheral blood, taken on day 0 of AZD1222 vaccination.

CDR3 region: CASRGISGNTIYF. The CDR3 region has the DNA TGTGCCAGCCGGGGCATCTCTGGAAACACCATATATTTT. The gene calls are TRBV7-9 and TRBJ1-3; TRBD1 might be the D (5 bases). Trimming pared 8 bases from V and 0 bases from J, leaving 8 bases between. The CDR3 runs 13 residues. Germline lookup yields CDR1 SEHNR and CDR2 FQNEAQ (reference sequence).